These 27 T cell receptor beta chains were all obtained from the same sample, sequenced in a study of T cells in narcolepsy. The repertoire was sequenced with immunoSEQ multiplex PCR; TCRdb's copy has only in-frame clones and lacks some. Among around 27,000 clones listed, roughly 82% were seen once. Sequenced sample: CD45RA- memory CD4+ T cells from PBMCs. These receptors came from a human donor with narcolepsy.

The chain joins TRBV25-1 to TRBJ2-7, with 11 bases fitting TRBD2. Trimming took 2 bases from V and 4 from J; bases not matched to a gene: 1. The CDR3 is 14 amino acids. CDR1 is MGHDK and CDR2 is SYGVNS in the germline V gene. The CDR3 nucleotides are TGTGCCAGCAGTGAACCTAGCGGGAGGTACGAGCAGTACTTC. As protein: CASSEPSGRYEQYF.

The chain carries TRBV29-1 and TRBJ1-1; 8 bases are a match to TRBD1. There are 11 residues in the CDR3. Looked up from germline, CDR1 is SQVTM and CDR2 is ANQGSEA. Trimming removed 7 bases from V and 6 bases from J; junction bases left unmatched: 4. CDR3 region: CSAGQGPEAFF. In DNA form, the CDR3 reads TGCAGCGCCGGACAGGGTCCTGAAGCTTTCTTT.

The CDR3 is CASSPGTSGYEQYF. CDR3 nucleotides: TGTGCCAGCAGTCCCGGGACTAGCGGTTACGAGCAGTACTTC. V is TRBV6-5 and J is TRBJ2-7; TRBD2 matches 11 bases. Germline lookup yields CDR1 MNHEY and CDR2 SVGAGI. CDR3 length: 14 residues. V shed 5 bases and J 4 bases; nucleotides not matched to a gene: 4.

As DNA, the CDR3 is TGTGCCAGCAGCCGGGACGGGAACACTGAAGCTTTCTTT. Protein: CASSRDGNTEAFF. The chain couples TRBV9 to TRBJ1-1; tentatively, D is TRBD1 (5 bases). CDR3 size: 13 residues. Germline V gene data show CDR1 as SGDLS and CDR2 as YYNGEE. V was clipped by 4 bases and J by 1 base, with 8 bases between them.

CDR3: CASSPRTGELFF. The CDR3 DNA reads TGTGCCAGCTCCCCGAGGACCGGGGAGCTGTTTTTT. The gene calls are TRBV18 and TRBJ2-2; D unclear. Trimming shortened V by 6 bases and J by 5 bases, and 7 bases separated the two germline ends. The CDR3 length is 12 residues. Germline CDR1 is KGHSH and CDR2 is LQKENI.

This clone turned up a few times. V is TRBV13 and J is TRBJ2-4; 10 bases align to TRBD1. This CDR3 comprises 15 residues. Germline-derived CDR1 and CDR2 are PRHDT and FYEKMQ (reference sequence). The junction had 10 bases not matched to a gene; V was cut back by 5 bases and J by 9 bases. CDR3 sequence (DNA): TGTGCCAGCAGCCTGGGGGACAGGGGAGGTACCATTCAGTACTTC. This sequence encodes CASSLGDRGGTIQYF.

The chain recombines TRBV5-5 with TRBJ1-5, with 8 bases identical to TRBD1. With 0 bases clipped from V and 7 bases from J, the junction kept 6 bases outside the gene matches. The CDR3 is made up of 15 amino acids. The germline CDR1 and CDR2 sequences are SGHKS and YYEKEE (reference sequence). The CDR3 DNA reads as TGTGCCAGCAGCTTGGTCGTGACAGGGGTCCAGCCCCAGCATTTT. It is translated as CASSLVVTGVQPQHF.

The sample holds one count of this clone. The chain joins TRBV4-1 to TRBJ2-7; D uncertain. Per the germline V gene, CDR1 is MGHRA and CDR2 is YSYEKL. The CDR3 extends over 16 amino acids. Trimming pared 1 base from V and 0 bases from J, leaving 13 bases between. The CDR3 DNA sequence: TGCGCCAGCAGCCAAGGCCAGCGTGTGACCTCCTACGAGCAGTACTTC. Encoded protein: CASSQGQRVTSYEQYF.

This chain uses TRBV5-1 with TRBJ1-2; TRBD1 agrees at 8 bases. V was clipped by 0 bases and J by 6 bases; unmatched bases: 4. Per germline, CDR1 SGHRS and CDR2 YFSETQ. The CDR3 consists of 14 residues. This chain's CDR3 is CASSLDRGQDGYTF. The CDR3 DNA is TGCGCCAGCAGCTTGGATCGGGGACAGGATGGCTACACCTTC. Full variable domain (remainder filled in from reference TRBV5-1 and TRBJ1-2): KAGVTQTPRYLIKTRGQQVTLSCSPISGHRSVSWYQQTPGQGLQFLFEYFSETQRNKGNFPGRFSGRQFSNSRSEMNVSTLELGDSALYLCASSLDRGQDGYTFGSGTRLTVV.

The V call is TRBV4-1, the J call TRBJ1-5; D not resolved. The CDR3 is made up of 14 amino acids. Trimming removed 0 bases from V and 7 bases from J, with 10 bases in between. From germline, CDR1 is MGHRA and CDR2 YSYEKL. CDR3: CASSQDSVGQPQHF. In nucleotides, the CDR3 is TGCGCCAGCAGCCAAGATTCGGTCGGACAGCCCCAGCATTTT.

The chain links TRBV9 to TRBJ2-2; D may match TRBD1 or TRBD2 (5 bases each). The germline CDR1 and CDR2 sequences are SGDLS and YYNGEE. Trimming took 2 bases from V and 4 from J, leaving 9 bases between them. There are 14 residues in the CDR3. As DNA, the CDR3 is TGTGCCAGCAGCGTTGTAGGGACCACCGGGGAGCTGTTTTTT. It translates to CASSVVGTTGELFF.

The chain recombines TRBV6-6 with TRBJ1-2; 8 bases match TRBD1. The CDR3 length is 15 residues. The J segment lost 8 bases and the V segment lost 2 bases, leaving 10 bases of the junction unmatched. From germline, CDR1 is MNHNY and CDR2 SVGAGI (reference sequence). The CDR3 sequence: CASSYHGTGIGGYTF. The CDR3 region has the DNA TGTGCCAGCAGTTACCACGGGACAGGTATAGGAGGCTACACCTTC.

The chain joins TRBV5-6 to TRBJ2-2; tentatively, D is TRBD1 or TRBD2 (5 bases each). V lost 5 bases to trimming and J lost 5 bases, with 16 bases between them. Germline CDR1 and CDR2: SGHDT and YYEEEE. The CDR3 covers 15 residues. In DNA form, the CDR3 reads TGTGCCAGCAGGGTGGGACCCTTGTTGACCGGGGAGCTGTTTTTT. Protein: CASRVGPLLTGELFF.

J is TRBJ2-7 and V is TRBV7-9, with a weak D call TRBD2 (6 bases). Germline CDR1 and CDR2: SEHNR and FQNEAQ (reference sequence). The CDR3 sequence is 13 residues long. V was clipped by 4 bases and J by 2 bases, with 9 bases between them. CDR3 coding DNA: TGTGCCAGCAGCTACGGGGGAACCTACGAGCAGTACTTC. Encoded protein: CASSYGGTYEQYF.

The CDR3 DNA sequence: TGCGCCAGCAGCCGGAGACTAGCGGGGGACCGCCAAGAGACCCAGTACTTC. Translating it yields CASSRRLAGDRQETQYF. The chain couples TRBV4-1 to TRBJ2-5; 12 positions agree with TRBD2. Germline CDR1 MGHRA, CDR2 YSYEKL. This CDR3 has 17 residues. Unmatched junction bases numbered 7, after V lost 4 bases and J lost 1 base.

This clone has only a few counts. This chain connects TRBV14 to TRBJ2-3; no clear D. The germline V and J ends were trimmed by 4 bases and 0 bases, with 11 bases remaining between them. The CDR3 contains 15 residues. The germline CDR1 and CDR2 sequences are SGHDN and FVKESK. CDR3 sequence (DNA): TGTGCCAGCAGCCGACAACTATCGAGCACAGATACGCAGTATTTT. Translating it yields CASSRQLSSTDTQYF. Full variable domain (rest looked up from reference TRBV14 and TRBJ2-3): EAGVTQFPSHSVIEKGQTVTLRCDPISGHDNLYWYRRVMGKEIKFLLHFVKESKQDESGMPNNRFLAERTGGTYSTLKVQPAELEDSGVYFCASSRQLSSTDTQYFGPGTRLTVL.

The DNA of the CDR3 is TGTGCCAGCAGTCAAAAGGGGCGCGGTCAGCCCCAGCATTTT. Its protein is CASSQKGRGQPQHF. V gene TRBV7-6 combines with J gene TRBJ1-5, with D tentatively TRBD1 (5 bases). CDR3 size: 14 residues. Per germline, CDR1 SGHVS and CDR2 FNYEAQ. Trimming left V 6 bases short and J 6 bases short, with 15 bases between. Full variable domain (remainder filled in from reference TRBV7-6 and TRBJ1-5): GAGVSQSPRYKVTKRGQDVALRCDPISGHVSLYWYRQALGQGPEFLTYFNYEAQQDKSGLPNDRFSAERPEGSISTLTIQRTEQRDSAMYRCASSQKGRGQPQHFGDGTRLSIL.

This clone has only one observation. The gene calls are TRBV5-4 and TRBJ2-3; D ambiguous. The germline gives CDR1 SGHNT, CDR2 YYREEE (reference sequence). V was shortened by 1 base and J by 5 bases, with 8 bases between the two germline ends. There are 13 residues in the CDR3. The CDR3 sequence is CASSLLFGDTQYF. CDR3 sequence (DNA): TGTGCCAGCAGCTTGTTATTCGGAGATACGCAGTATTTT.

The rearrangement links TRBV10-3 to TRBJ2-1, with 10 bases aligning to TRBD1. Trimming removed 10 bases from V and 4 bases from J; junction bases left unmatched: 4. From germline, CDR1 is ENHRY and CDR2 SYGVKD. The CDR3 length is 13 residues. The CDR3: CATWDRGYNEQFF. The CDR3 DNA is TGTGCCACCTGGGACAGGGGTTACAATGAGCAGTTCTTC.

V and J are TRBV29-1 and TRBJ2-7; no clear D. Deletions cut 6 bases from V and 1 base from J, with 10 bases between. The CDR3 is 12 residues long. CDR1 SQVTM and CDR2 ANQGSEA come from the germline V gene. CDR3 coding DNA: TGCAGCGTCTTGGACGGGTCCTACGAGCAGTACTTC. Protein: CSVLDGSYEQYF.

The chain couples TRBV7-9 to TRBJ1-4; D is possibly TRBD1 (6 bases). The CDR3 sequence is 15 residues long. V was pared by 5 bases and J by 11 bases, with 21 bases between. Per germline, CDR1 SEHNR and CDR2 FQNEAQ (reference sequence). The CDR3 coding sequence is TGTGCCAGCAGCAAACGGACAGACCTTTCCGGGAAACTGTTTTTT. Protein sequence: CASSKRTDLSGKLFF.

The chain links TRBV19 to TRBJ1-1; no reliable D call. Germline V CDR1 and CDR2: LNHDA, SQIVND (reference sequence). Trimming left V 3 bases short and J 0 bases short, with 17 bases between. The CDR3 has 17 amino acids. CDR3 coding DNA: TGTGCCAGTAGTATTAGGCCAGCACAGTCGATGAACACTGAAGCTTTCTTT. It is translated as CASSIRPAQSMNTEAFF.

By sample share, this clone is medium-sized. This chain connects TRBV6-5 to TRBJ2-7; TRBD1 agrees at 9 bases. The CDR3 contains 15 residues. V dropped 4 bases and J dropped 3; count of bases not matched to a gene: 7. The germline V gene encodes CDR1 MNHEY and CDR2 SVGAGI. The CDR3 nucleotides are TGTGCCAGCAGTTTGTCCGGGACAGGGTACTACGAGCAGTACTTC. Its protein product is CASSLSGTGYYEQYF.

The genes are TRBV9 and TRBJ2-2; 12 bases fit TRBD2. Losses at the gene ends were 4 bases for V and 4 bases for J; bases not matched to a gene: 5. CDR1 is SGDLS and CDR2 is YYNGEE in the germline V gene. The CDR3 runs to 16 residues. CDR3 coding DNA: TGTGCCAGCAGCCATCGGACTAGCGGGGCCACCGGGGAGCTGTTTTTT. This encodes CASSHRTSGATGELFF. The complete variable domain, with remaining parts taken from reference TRBV9 and TRBJ2-2, reads DSGVTQTPKHLITATGQRVTLRCSPRSGDLSVYWYQQSLDQGLQFLIQYYNGEERAKGNILERFSAQQFPDLHSELNLSSLELGDSALYFCASSHRTSGATGELFFGEGSRLTVL.

The rearrangement uses TRBV14 and TRBJ1-1; D is unresolved. Deletions cut 0 bases from V and 5 bases from J, with 1 base between. Germline CDR1 is SGHDN and CDR2 is FVKESK. This CDR3 spans 11 amino acids. The CDR3 sequence: CASSQETEAFF. CDR3 bases: TGTGCCAGCAGCCAAGAAACTGAAGCTTTCTTT.

This CDR3 reads CASGTREMVGELFF. In DNA form, the CDR3 reads TGTGCCAGTGGTACGCGGGAGATGGTCGGGGAGCTGTTTTTT. This rearrangement joins TRBV19 to TRBJ2-2; 7 nucleotides line up with TRBD2. J was trimmed by 7 bases and V by 8 bases; bases with no gene match: 10. Looked up from germline, CDR1 is LNHDA and CDR2 is SQIVND (reference sequence). There are 14 residues in the CDR3. The full variable domain, rest sourced from reference TRBV19 and TRBJ2-2, is DGGITQSPKYLFRKEGQNVTLSCEQNLNHDAMYWYRQDPGQGLRLIYYSQIVNDFQKGDIAEGYSVSREKKESFPLTVTSAQKNPTAFYLCASGTREMVGELFFGEGSRLTVL.

This clone has a single count. The rearrangement joins TRBV5-6 to TRBJ1-6; 10 positions agree with TRBD1. Losses at the gene ends were 1 base for V and 5 bases for J; bases not matched to a gene: 3. This CDR3 comprises 16 residues. Germline CDR1 reads SGHDT; CDR2 reads YYEEEE. CDR3 in DNA: TGTGCCAGCAGCTTGCTCGGACAGGGGGATAATTCACCCCTCCACTTT. It codes for CASSLLGQGDNSPLHF.